This T cell receptor beta chain is from a study of blood T cell repertoires in COVID-19. Background on the study: T cells, B-cell-depleted T cells, or PBMCs provided the cDNA or gDNA that served as material.

Seattle cases were enrolled at active infection and followed longitudinally. Per the original data handling: Nucleated cell counts were estimated from reference gene primer amplification. Generated by immunoSEQ multiplex PCR, the TCRdb table keeps only in-frame clones and is missing some. D and trimming come from the DNA, and the V and J calls and clone size come from that table. The sample has about 180,000 clones; approximately 87% are singletons. The sequence was obtained from a woman in her 70s with COVID-19, enrolled during active disease. The sample comprised peripheral blood.

The CDR3 here is CASGEGLGQPQHF. CDR3 bases: TGTGCCAGCGGGGAGGGATTGGGTCAGCCCCAGCATTTT. The chain recombines TRBV2 with TRBJ1-5; D is uncertain. The V end was cut by 8 bases, the J end by 6 bases, with 14 bases between. Germline V gene sequence: CDR1 SNHLY, CDR2 FYNNEI. This CDR3 has 13 amino acids. The complete variable domain, with remaining parts taken from reference TRBV2 and TRBJ1-5, reads EPEVTQTPSHQVTQMGQEVILRCVPISNHLYFYWYRQILGQKVEFLVSFYNNEISEKSEIFDDQFSVERPDGSNFTLKIRSTKLEDSAMYFCASGEGLGQPQHFGDGTRLSIL.